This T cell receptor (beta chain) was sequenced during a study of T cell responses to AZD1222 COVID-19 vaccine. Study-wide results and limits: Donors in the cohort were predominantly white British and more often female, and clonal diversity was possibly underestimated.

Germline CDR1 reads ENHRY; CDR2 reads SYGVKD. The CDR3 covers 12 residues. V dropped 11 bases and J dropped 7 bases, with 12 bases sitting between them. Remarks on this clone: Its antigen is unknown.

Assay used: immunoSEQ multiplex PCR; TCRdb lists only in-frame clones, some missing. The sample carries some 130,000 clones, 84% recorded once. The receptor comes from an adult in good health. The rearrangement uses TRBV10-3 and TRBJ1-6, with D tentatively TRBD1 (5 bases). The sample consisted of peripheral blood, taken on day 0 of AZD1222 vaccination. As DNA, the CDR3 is TGTGCCGCAAACGGGGGGAATTCACCCCTCCACTTT. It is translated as CAANGGNSPLHF.